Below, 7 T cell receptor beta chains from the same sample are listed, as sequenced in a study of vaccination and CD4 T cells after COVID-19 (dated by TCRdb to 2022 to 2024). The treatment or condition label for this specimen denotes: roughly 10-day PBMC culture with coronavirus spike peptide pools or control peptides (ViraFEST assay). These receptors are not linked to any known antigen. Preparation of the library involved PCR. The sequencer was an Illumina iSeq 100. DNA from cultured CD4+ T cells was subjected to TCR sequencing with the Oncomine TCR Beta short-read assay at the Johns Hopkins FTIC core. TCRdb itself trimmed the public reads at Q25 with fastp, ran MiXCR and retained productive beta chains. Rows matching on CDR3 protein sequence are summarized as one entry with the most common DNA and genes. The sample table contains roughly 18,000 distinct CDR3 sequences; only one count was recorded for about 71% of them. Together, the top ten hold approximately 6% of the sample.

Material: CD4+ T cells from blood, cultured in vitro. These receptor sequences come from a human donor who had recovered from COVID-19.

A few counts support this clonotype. CDR3 protein: CASSIEGGRAGLYNEQFF. The CDR3, as DNA: TGTGCCAGTAGTATAGAAGGCGGGAGGGCCGGTCTCTACAATGAGCAGTTCTTC. The chain recombines TRBV19 with TRBJ2-1, with 9 bases identical to TRBD2. The CDR3 has 18 residues. V dropped 0 bases and J dropped 3; count of bases not matched to a gene: 9. From germline, CDR1 is LNHDA and CDR2 SQIVND (reference sequence).

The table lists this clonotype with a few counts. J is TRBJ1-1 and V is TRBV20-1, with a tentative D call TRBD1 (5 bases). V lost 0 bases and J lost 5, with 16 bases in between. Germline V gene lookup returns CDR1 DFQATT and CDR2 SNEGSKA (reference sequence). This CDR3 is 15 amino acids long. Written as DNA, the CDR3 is TGCAGTGCTAGAGATCTAAGGGGCCCGGGTACTGAAGCTTTCTTT. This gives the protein CSARDLRGPGTEAFF.

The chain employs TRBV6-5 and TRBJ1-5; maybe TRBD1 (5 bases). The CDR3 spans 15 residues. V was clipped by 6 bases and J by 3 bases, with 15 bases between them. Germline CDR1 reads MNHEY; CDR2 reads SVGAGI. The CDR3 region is CASSYGGSTNQPQHF. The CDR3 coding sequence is TGTGCCAGCAGCTACGGGGGGTCTACCAATCAGCCCCAGCATTTT.

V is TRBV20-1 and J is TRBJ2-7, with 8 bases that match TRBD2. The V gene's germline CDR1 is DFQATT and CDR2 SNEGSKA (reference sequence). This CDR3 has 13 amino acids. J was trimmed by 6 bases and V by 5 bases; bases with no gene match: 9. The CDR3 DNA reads TGCAGTGCTGCTCAGACTAGCGTGGGCGAGCAGTACTTC. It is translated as CSAAQTSVGEQYF.

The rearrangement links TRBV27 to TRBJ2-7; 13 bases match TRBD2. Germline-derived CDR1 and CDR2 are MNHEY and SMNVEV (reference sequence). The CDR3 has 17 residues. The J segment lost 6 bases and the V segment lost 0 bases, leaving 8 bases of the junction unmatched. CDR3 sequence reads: CASSLSTTSGRRFEQYF. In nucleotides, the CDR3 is TGTGCCAGCAGTTTATCGACGACTAGCGGGAGGCGGTTCGAGCAGTACTTC.

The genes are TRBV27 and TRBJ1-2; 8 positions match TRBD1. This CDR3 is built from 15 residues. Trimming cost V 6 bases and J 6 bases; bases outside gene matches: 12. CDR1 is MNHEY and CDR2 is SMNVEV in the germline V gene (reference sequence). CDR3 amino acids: CASSLPGTGWDGYTF. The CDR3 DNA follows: TGTGCCAGCAGCCTTCCTGGGACAGGATGGGATGGCTACACCTTC.

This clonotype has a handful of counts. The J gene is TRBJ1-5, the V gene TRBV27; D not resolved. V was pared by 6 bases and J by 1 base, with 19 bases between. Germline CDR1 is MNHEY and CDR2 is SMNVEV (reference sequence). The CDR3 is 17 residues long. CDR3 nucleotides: TGTGCCAGCAGGTATAACAGAGGGCAGGCCAGCAATCAGCCCCAGCATTTT. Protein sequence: CASRYNRGQASNQPQHF.